Below, one TCR beta chain is given with its context. Trimming removed 4 bases at V and 4 bases at J, with 7 bases between. Germline V gene data show CDR1 as SGHAT and CDR2 as FQNNGV. The CDR3 spans 13 residues. Relapse was seen in all patients after autologous stem cell transplantation, and brentuximab vedotin exposure was variable. Method: immunoSEQ multiplex PCR; TCRdb's copy keeps in-frame clones and lacks some. The table lists some 13,000 clones, roughly 84% of them singletons. The sample is drawn from a study of PD-1 blockade in classical Hodgkin lymphoma. The receptor was isolated from a human donor with classical Hodgkin lymphoma. The rearrangement joins TRBV11-2 to TRBJ2-2; the D is unclear. Specimen: peripheral blood mononuclear cells (PBMCs), collected at baseline. The CDR3 bases are TGTGCCAGCAGCTGGGGATTCACCGGGGAGCTGTTTTTT. Translated: CASSWGFTGELFF.